Listed below are T cell receptor beta chains from one sample, sequenced in a study of shared clonotypes between healthy human individuals. Profiled with immunoSEQ multiplex PCR; TCRdb holds only in-frame clones, not every one. This sample has some 2,000,000 clones, with 90% to 95% found just once. Sequenced sample: naive CD4+ T cells sorted from blood. These receptors originate from a man aged 18-30 years in good health. Each CDR3 is given with its conserved first and last residue. Fields, in order: D gene, clone size, V gene, J gene, CDR3 protein, CDR3 DNA. D genes are given only for firm matches. Size tells how often a clone was seen (once, few, many) or the class of an expanded clone, and some rows leave it out.

.,.,TRBV27,TRBJ2-1,CASSRLAAYNEQFF,TGTGCCAGCAGTAGGTTAGCAGCATACAATGAGCAGTTCTTC
.,.,TRBV25-1,TRBJ2-5,CASSEGGVLQETQYF,TGTGCCAGCAGTGAAGGGGGAGTACTCCAAGAGACCCAGTACTTC
TRBD1,.,TRBV6-1,TRBJ2-5,CASSDYTDRGPGETQYF,TGTGCCAGCAGTGACTATACGGACAGGGGGCCTGGAGAGACCCAGTACTTC
TRBD1,.,TRBV6-1,TRBJ1-4,CASTRDSNEKLFF,TGTGCCAGCACCCGGGACAGTAATGAAAAACTGTTTTTT
TRBD2,.,TRBV6-1,TRBJ2-3,CASRKFGGSTDTQYF,TGTGCCAGCAGAAAGTTCGGGGGGAGCACAGATACGCAGTATTTT
TRBD1,once,TRBV11-3,TRBJ2-1,CASSSGQGNNEQFF,TGTGCCAGCAGCTCGGGACAGGGTAACAATGAGCAGTTCTTC
TRBD1,.,TRBV10-3,TRBJ1-6,CAISESKGTVNSPLHF,TGTGCCATCAGTGAGTCGAAAGGGACAGTGAATTCACCCCTCCACTTT
.,once,TRBV5-1,TRBJ1-1,CASSLEGASNTEAFF,TGCGCCAGCAGCTTGGAAGGAGCTTCGAACACTGAAGCTTTCTTT
TRBD1,.,TRBV18,TRBJ2-7,CASSPRQGNIYEQYF,TGTGCCAGCTCACCTAGACAGGGGAACATCTACGAGCAGTACTTC
.,.,TRBV5-4,TRBJ1-2,CASRASGSWSGYTF,TGTGCCAGCAGGGCGTCCGGTAGTTGGAGTGGCTACACCTTC
.,.,TRBV4-1,TRBJ2-1,CASSQDYGPGDNEQFF,TGCGCCAGCAGCCAAGATTATGGGCCAGGTGACAATGAGCAGTTCTTC
TRBD2,.,TRBV6-1,TRBJ2-5,CASSVRRTSGQETQYF,TGTGCCAGCAGTGTCCGGAGGACTAGCGGACAAGAGACCCAGTACTTC
.,.,TRBV6-5,TRBJ1-2,CASSYSQPGRSYGYTF,TGTGCCAGCAGTTACTCGCAACCCGGACGGAGCTATGGCTACACCTTC
.,.,TRBV5-6,TRBJ2-7,CASSSWDLYEQYF,TGTGCCAGCAGCTCTTGGGACCTGTACGAGCAGTACTTC
.,.,TRBV5-1,TRBJ1-2,CASSSGTEVYGYTF,TGCGCCAGCAGCTCCGGGACCGAAGTCTATGGCTACACCTTC
TRBD1,.,TRBV7-2,TRBJ1-6,CASSPDRVSPLHF,TGTGCCAGCAGCCCCGACAGGGTTTCACCCCTCCACTTT
.,.,TRBV5-1,TRBJ2-5,CASSEGRVEQETQYF,TGCGCCAGCAGCGAGGGCAGGGTAGAGCAAGAGACCCAGTACTTC
TRBD2,.,TRBV19,TRBJ2-5,CASTVTSGGDETQYF,TGTGCCAGTACCGTGACTAGCGGGGGGGATGAGACCCAGTACTTC
TRBD1,.,TRBV19,TRBJ2-2,CASRLGTDNGELFF,TGTGCCAGTAGACTCGGGACAGACAACGGGGAGCTGTTTTTT
.,.,TRBV7-9,TRBJ1-4,CASSQNEKLFF,TGTGCCAGCAGCCAGAATGAAAAACTGTTTTTT
.,.,TRBV2,TRBJ1-4,CASSERSGAGEKLFF,TGTGCCAGCAGTGAACGGTCAGGGGCTGGTGAAAAACTGTTTTTT
.,.,TRBV19,TRBJ2-7,CASSTRGGGQASYEQYF,TGTGCCAGTAGTACCCGAGGCGGGGGACAGGCCTCCTACGAGCAGTACTTC
.,.,TRBV4-3,TRBJ2-2,CASSQGWVFANTGELFF,TGCGCCAGCAGCCAAGGATGGGTCTTCGCGAACACCGGGGAGCTGTTTTTT
.,once,TRBV19,TRBJ2-5,CASSPPGYAWETQYF,TGTGCCAGTAGTCCCCCAGGGTACGCCTGGGAGACCCAGTACTTC
.,.,TRBV18,TRBJ1-2,CASSPPEFYGYTF,TGTGCCAGCTCACCACCGGAGTTCTATGGCTACACCTTC
TRBD1,.,TRBV5-1,TRBJ1-1,CASSATGQGETEAFF,TGCGCCAGCAGCGCTACGGGACAGGGTGAGACTGAAGCTTTCTTT
TRBD1,.,TRBV16,TRBJ2-7,CASSQSGQGSYEQYF,TGTGCCAGCAGCCAATCGGGACAGGGCTCCTACGAGCAGTACTTC
TRBD2,once,TRBV9,TRBJ2-1,CASSVGPGLVKPNEQFF,TGTGCCAGCAGCGTTGGACCGGGACTAGTTAAACCCAATGAGCAGTTCTTC
TRBD1,once,TRBV6-5,TRBJ1-6,CASSYETGRYSPLHF,TGTGCCAGCAGTTACGAGACAGGGAGGTATTCACCCCTCCACTTT
.,.,TRBV9,TRBJ2-3,CASSDASTDTQYF,TGTGCCAGCAGCGACGCTAGCACAGATACGCAGTATTTT
.,.,TRBV11-2,TRBJ2-7,CASSLVFGTGYEQYF,TGTGCCAGCAGCTTAGTTTTCGGAACAGGGTACGAGCAGTACTTC
.,.,TRBV19,TRBJ1-6,CASSKNSPLHF,TGTGCCAGTAGTAAGAATTCACCCCTCCACTTT
TRBD2,once,TRBV5-4,TRBJ2-5,CASSLDLAGDGETQYF,TGTGCCAGCAGCTTGGATCTAGCGGGAGACGGGGAGACCCAGTACTTC
.,once,TRBV6-1,TRBJ1-1,CASGNRANTEAFF,TGTGCCAGCGGTAACAGGGCGAACACTGAAGCTTTCTTT
.,.,TRBV5-4,TRBJ2-1,CASSLSSSYNEQFF,TGTGCCAGCAGCTTGAGTAGCTCCTACAATGAGCAGTTCTTC
.,.,TRBV5-4,TRBJ1-3,CASSMDGVSGNTIYF,TGTGCCAGCAGCATGGACGGAGTCTCTGGAAACACCATATATTTT
.,.,TRBV7-9,TRBJ2-7,CASSYSGAYEQYF,TGTGCCAGCAGTTACTCAGGGGCCTACGAGCAGTACTTC
.,.,TRBV5-1,TRBJ1-1,CASSPARADTEAFF,TGCGCCAGCAGCCCCGCGAGGGCGGACACTGAAGCTTTCTTT
TRBD2,.,TRBV29-1,TRBJ2-5,CSVVGRETTQETQYF,TGCAGCGTCGTTGGGAGGGAGACTACGCAAGAGACCCAGTACTTC
TRBD2,.,TRBV5-1,TRBJ2-3,CASSLRSSGLTDTQYF,TGCGCCAGCAGCTTGCGATCTAGCGGTCTTACAGATACGCAGTATTTT
.,.,TRBV19,TRBJ1-6,CASSWTQLNNSPLHF,TGTGCCAGTAGTTGGACTCAATTGAATAATTCACCCCTCCACTTT
.,.,TRBV28,TRBJ1-2,CASSFVGKDYGYTF,TGTGCCAGCAGTTTCGTAGGGAAAGACTATGGCTACACCTTC
TRBD2,.,TRBV10-3,TRBJ2-3,CAISARNSGGKGDTQYF,TGTGCCATCAGTGCTCGGAATAGCGGGGGAAAGGGAGATACGCAGTATTTT
.,.,TRBV29-1,TRBJ2-3,CSVEGDSTDTQYF,TGCAGCGTTGAAGGGGACAGCACAGATACGCAGTATTTT
.,.,TRBV6-1,TRBJ2-5,CASSDVGFSETQYF,TGTGCCAGCAGTGACGTGGGGTTTTCAGAGACCCAGTACTTC
.,.,TRBV14,TRBJ2-7,CASSQDPGTYYEQYF,TGTGCCAGCAGCCAAGATCCGGGGACTTACTACGAGCAGTACTTC
.,.,TRBV5-1,TRBJ2-2,CASSQGLAVGELFF,TGCGCCAGCAGCCAGGGACTCGCTGTGGGGGAGCTGTTTTTT